These 9 T cell receptor beta chains share one sample of origin, sequenced in a study of blood T cell repertoires in COVID-19. Profiled with immunoSEQ multiplex PCR; TCRdb holds only in-frame clones, not every one. The sample contains roughly 290,000 clones, over 80% of which appear only once. The sequenced sample was peripheral blood. These receptors were obtained from a woman aged 45-65 years with active or convalescent COVID-19.

The V and J genes are TRBV5-1 and TRBJ2-3; TRBD2 aligns across 9 bases. The CDR3 runs to 15 residues. Germline lookup yields CDR1 SGHRS and CDR2 YFSETQ. Germline trimming cut 4 bases from V and 6 bases from J; bases unmatched to any gene: 9. CDR3 sequence: CASSPREGRLDTQYF. The CDR3 bases are TGCGCCAGCAGCCCGCGGGAGGGCCGTCTGGATACGCAGTATTTT. Supplemented by reference TRBV5-1 and TRBJ2-3, the full variable domain reads KAGVTQTPRYLIKTRGQQVTLSCSPISGHRSVSWYQQTPGQGLQFLFEYFSETQRNKGNFPGRFSGRQFSNSRSEMNVSTLELGDSALYLCASSPREGRLDTQYFGPGTRLTVL.

The V call is TRBV7-3, the J call TRBJ2-3, with TRBD2 matching over 8 bases. The CDR3 is 15 amino acids. J gave up 1 base and V 5 bases, and 5 bases lay outside the gene matches. Per germline, CDR1 SGHTA and CDR2 FQGTGA. CDR3 sequence (DNA): TGTGCCAGCAGCACGACGGGAGGGGGCACAGATACGCAGTATTTT. Amino acid sequence: CASSTTGGGTDTQYF. Combining the CDR3 with reference TRBV7-3 and TRBJ2-3 gives the whole variable domain GAGVSQTPSNKVTEKGKYVELRCDPISGHTALYWYRQSLGQGPEFLIYFQGTGAADDSGLPNDRFFAVRPEGSVSTLKIQRTERGDSAVYLCASSTTGGGTDTQYFGPGTRLTVL.

The V and J genes are TRBV6-1 and TRBJ1-5; possibly TRBD1 for D (5 bases). This CDR3 has 16 residues. CDR1 and CDR2 (germline): MNHNS, SASEGT. Trimming removed 3 bases from V and 3 bases from J, with 15 bases in between. The CDR3 DNA reads TGTGCCAGCAGTGAGACCCCAGGGTTAATCAATCAGCCCCAGCATTTT. Translation: CASSETPGLINQPQHF.

CDR3 amino acids: CASSLFLGVAGQETQYF. DNA for the CDR3: TGTGCCAGCAGTCTCTTTCTTGGGGTAGCGGGGCAAGAGACCCAGTACTTC. J is TRBJ2-5 and V is TRBV28; 8 bases fit TRBD2. After removal of 5 bases from V and 2 bases from J, the junction contained 13 bases not matched to a gene. Germline CDR1 reads MDHEN; CDR2 reads SYDVKM. The CDR3 sequence is 17 residues long.

V and J are TRBV27 and TRBJ1-6; D is possibly TRBD1 (6 bases). The CDR3 runs to 20 residues. With 0 bases removed from V and 0 bases from J, the gap between germline ends came to 18 bases. Germline V lookup: CDR1 MNHEY, CDR2 SMNVEV (reference sequence). The CDR3 is CASSLSVWQGISSYNSPLHF. The DNA of the CDR3 is TGTGCCAGCAGTTTATCGGTTTGGCAGGGGATTAGCTCCTATAATTCACCCCTCCACTTT.

This rearrangement joins TRBV5-6 to TRBJ2-5, with 8 nucleotides matching TRBD1. CDR1 is SGHDT and CDR2 is YYEEEE in the germline V gene. The CDR3 is made up of 15 amino acids. The J segment lost 5 bases and the V segment lost 4 bases, leaving 10 bases of the junction unmatched. The CDR3 DNA sequence: TGTGCCAGCAGCCCCGCGACAGGGGTTAGGGAGACCCAGTACTTC. Its protein product is CASSPATGVRETQYF.

J is TRBJ2-3 and V is TRBV28; TRBD1 aligns across 8 bases. The V gene end was trimmed by 5 bases and the J gene end by 5 bases; junction bases not matched to a gene: 9. CDR1 is MDHEN, CDR2 SYDVKM, per germline. The CDR3 has 15 amino acids. The CDR3: CASSPRGRVVDTQYF. For the CDR3, the DNA is TGTGCCAGCAGTCCCAGGGGGCGCGTGGTAGATACGCAGTATTTT. Looking up the rest from reference TRBV28 and TRBJ2-3 gives the full variable domain: DVKVTQSSRYLVKRTGEKVFLECVQDMDHENMFWYRQDPGLGLRLIYFSYDVKMKEKGDIPEGYSVSREKKERFSLILESASTNQTSMYLCASSPRGRVVDTQYFGPGTRLTVL.

This chain connects TRBV6-5 to TRBJ1-2, with a weak D call TRBD1 (6 bases). V shed 6 bases and J shed 2 bases, with 10 bases lying between them. This CDR3 is built from 13 residues. Germline V lookup: CDR1 MNHEY, CDR2 SVGAGI. DNA for the CDR3: TGTGCCAGCAGAGAGGGGGGGAACTATGGCTACACCTTC. It yields the protein CASREGGNYGYTF.

This sequence joins TRBV3-1 (or the pseudogene TRBV3-2) and TRBJ2-7; unclear D gene. V shed 6 bases and J shed 4 bases, with 13 bases lying between them. Germline V gene lookup returns CDR1 LGHDT and CDR2 YNNKEL (reference sequence). There are 13 residues in the CDR3. CDR3 in DNA: TGTGCCAGCAGTCCCTACTTCGGGTACGAGCAGTACTTC. Translating gives CASSPYFGYEQYF.